A single sample is the source of the 19 T cell receptor beta chains below, sequenced in a study of CD8 T cells in ankylosing spondylitis. TCRdb reprocessed the 5' RACE reads via MiXCR and lists one record per CDR3 protein. This table holds a few hundred thousand distinct CDR3 sequences, about 10% found once. The sample was blood, either unsorted or a sorted T cell fraction (not recorded which). These receptors originate from a male donor with ankylosing spondylitis or in good health (not recorded which).

The chain is built from TRBV20-1 and TRBJ2-3, with 10 positions matching TRBD1. The CDR3 covers 13 residues. Germline V lookup: CDR1 DFQATT, CDR2 SNEGSKA (reference sequence). V shed 3 bases, J shed 4 bases, and the junction held 1 base outside the gene matches. CDR3: CSARGTGADTQYF. The CDR3 nucleotides read TGCAGTGCTAGGGGGACAGGGGCAGATACGCAGTATTTT.

This clonotype appeared many times. The V call is TRBV6-1, the J call TRBJ2-7; 9 bases fit TRBD1. The V gene end was trimmed by 0 bases and the J gene end by 2 bases; junction bases not matched to a gene: 5. The CDR3 length is 16 residues. Germline V gene lookup returns CDR1 MNHNS and CDR2 SASEGT. Here the CDR3 reads CASSEAPGQGTYEQYF. DNA of the CDR3: TGTGCCAGCAGTGAAGCACCGGGACAGGGAACCTACGAGCAGTACTTC.

This clonotype was seen many times. As DNA, the CDR3 is TGTGCCACACTCTCCACAGAGGGCTTGGATGGTGGCTACACCTTC. This codes for CATLSTEGLDGGYTF. This sequence joins TRBV6-1 and TRBJ1-2; no definite D call. V was trimmed by 10 bases and J by 7 bases, leaving 25 bases between them. This CDR3 has 15 residues. Germline V CDR1 and CDR2: MNHNS, SASEGT.

This clonotype was counted at least ten times. The chain has TRBV7-9 and TRBJ1-1; 10 nucleotides align to TRBD1. Germline V gene data show CDR1 as SEHNR and CDR2 as FQNEAQ (reference sequence). The CDR3 runs 16 residues. After removal of 3 bases from V and 0 bases from J, the junction contained 4 bases not matched to a gene. CDR3 coding DNA: TGTGCCAGCAGCTTGGGACAGGGGAAAATGAACACTGAAGCTTTCTTT. This translates into CASSLGQGKMNTEAFF.

The CDR3, as DNA: TGCGCCAGCAGCTTGGCCCCAGGGGACGAGCAGTTCTTC. This translates into CASSLAPGDEQFF. This chain joins TRBV5-1 and TRBJ2-1; weak D call: TRBD1 (6 bases). Germline V lookup: CDR1 SGHRS, CDR2 YFSETQ. V gave up 0 bases and J gave up 10 bases, with 11 bases separating them. CDR3 length equals 13 residues.

This clonotype was counted only a few times. The rearrangement uses TRBV5-8 and TRBJ2-1; D gene ambiguous. Per germline, CDR1 SGHTS and CDR2 YDEGEE. The CDR3 is made up of 15 amino acids. Trimming pared 4 bases from V and 2 bases from J, leaving 13 bases between. Here the CDR3 reads CASSRGVGAYNEQFF. DNA for the CDR3: TGTGCCAGCAGCCGTGGGGTTGGGGCCTACAATGAGCAGTTCTTC.

This clonotype was counted at least ten times. The chain combines TRBV27 with TRBJ2-5; D remains unclear. From germline, CDR1 is MNHEY and CDR2 SMNVEV (reference sequence). Trimming took 2 bases from V and 0 from J, leaving 4 bases between them. The CDR3 has 13 amino acids. CDR3 region: CASSLMYQETQYF. For the CDR3, the DNA is TGTGCCAGCAGTTTAATGTACCAAGAGACCCAGTACTTC.

This clonotype occurred many times. The V and J genes are TRBV4-2 and TRBJ1-3; weak D call: TRBD1 (5 bases). The CDR3 is made up of 16 amino acids. Trimming removed 0 bases from V and 1 base from J, with 10 bases in between. Germline V gene lookup returns CDR1 LGHNA and CDR2 YNFKEQ. CDR3 in amino acids: CASSQEAEGSGNTIYF. The CDR3 bases are TGTGCCAGCAGCCAAGAAGCAGAGGGGTCTGGAAACACCATATATTTT.

In its sample, this clonotype was seen many times. The junction differs from germline at one of its ends, possibly a read error. V usage is TRBV20-1 and J usage is TRBJ1-4, with D hard to call. CDR1 and CDR2 from the germline V gene are DFQATT and SNEGSKA (reference sequence). The CDR3 has 13 amino acids. The CDR3 DNA follows: TGCAGTGCTAGAGGTGCACGGGATGAAAAACTGGTTTTT. Translation gives CSARGARDEKLVF.

The chain couples TRBV3-1 to TRBJ2-2, with D perhaps matching TRBD2 (6 bases). The CDR3 totals 14 residues. V was clipped by 4 bases and J by 6 bases, with 12 bases between them. From germline, CDR1 is LGHDT and CDR2 YNNKEL (reference sequence). DNA for the CDR3: TGTGCCAGCAGCCGCCTCGGGACTTCCGGGGAGCTGTTTTTT. Amino acids: CASSRLGTSGELFF.

The chain is built from TRBV7-2 and TRBJ2-3; TRBD2 aligns across 9 bases. The CDR3 contains 16 residues. With V trimmed by 3 bases and J by 6 bases, 10 bases remained unmatched. In germline, CDR1 is SGHTA, CDR2 FQGNSA. The CDR3 DNA sequence: TGTGCCAGCAGCTTTAGCGGGGGTACCGTAGGTGATACGCAGTATTTT. This sequence encodes CASSFSGGTVGDTQYF.

There are many counts of this clonotype. The V call is TRBV9, the J call TRBJ1-3; a weak D match, TRBD1 (5 bases). This CDR3 is built from 15 residues. With 4 bases removed from V and 1 base from J, the gap between germline ends came to 12 bases. Germline V gene data show CDR1 as SGDLS and CDR2 as YYNGEE. CDR3 protein: CASSSQGASGNTIYF. The DNA for the CDR3 is TGTGCCAGCAGCTCCCAAGGGGCATCTGGAAACACCATATATTTT.

The V gene is TRBV18, the J gene TRBJ1-1; no reliable D call. Trimming left V 8 bases short and J 1 base short, with 11 bases between. CDR3 length: 13 residues. The germline V gene encodes CDR1 KGHSH and CDR2 LQKENI. CDR3 sequence (DNA): TGTGCCAGCCCAGTACAACAGAACACTGAAGCTTTCTTT. Its translation is CASPVQQNTEAFF.

This clonotype was counted ten times or more. This rearrangement joins TRBV3-1 to TRBJ2-7; D gene unclear. The CDR3 runs to 14 residues. In germline, CDR1 is LGHDT, CDR2 YNNKEL (reference sequence). The V gene lost 4 bases and the J gene lost 6 bases, with 16 bases spanning the gap. The CDR3 sequence: CASSRMNDVGEQYF. In DNA, the CDR3 is TGTGCCAGCAGCCGAATGAATGACGTAGGCGAGCAGTACTTC.

This clonotype was counted at least ten times. This sequence joins TRBV20-1 and TRBJ1-6; D unresolved. CDR3 length: 15 residues. Germline V gives CDR1 DFQATT, CDR2 SNEGSKA (reference sequence). Deletions cut 6 bases from V and 4 bases from J, with 16 bases between. The CDR3 bases are TGCAGTGCCGTGCTGAGTGGGCTTTATAATTCACCCCTCCACTTT. It translates to CSAVLSGLYNSPLHF.

The table lists this clonotype with many counts. The chain links TRBV7-2 to TRBJ2-3, with 8 positions matching TRBD2. The CDR3 loop spans 17 amino acids. V gave up 5 bases and J gave up 3 bases; unmatched junction bases: 13. Germline V CDR1 and CDR2: SGHTA, FQGNSA. DNA for the CDR3: TGTGCCAGCAGCCCCACAATAGCGGGGCGACTAACAGATACGCAGTATTTT. Protein product: CASSPTIAGRLTDTQYF. Combining the CDR3 with reference TRBV7-2 and TRBJ2-3 gives the whole variable domain GAGVSQSPSNKVTEKGKDVELRCDPISGHTALYWYRQSLGQGLEFLIYFQGNSAPDKSGLPSDRFSAERTGGSVSTLTIQRTQQEDSAVYLCASSPTIAGRLTDTQYFGPGTRLTVL.

This clonotype was observed at least ten times. The chain joins TRBV12-3 or TRBV12-4 to TRBJ2-3, with D unclear. The CDR3 loop spans 14 amino acids. V shed 5 bases and J shed 4 bases, with 13 bases lying between them. The CDR3 bases are TGTGCCAGCAGTCCCCGGACGGGCCCAGATACGCAGTATTTT. This sequence encodes CASSPRTGPDTQYF.

This clonotype has a count of ten or more. The rearrangement joins TRBV6-1 to TRBJ1-1; 9 bases are a match to TRBD1. Trimming took 7 bases from V and 6 from J; bases not matched to a gene: 12. From germline, CDR1 is MNHNS and CDR2 SASEGT. The CDR3 sequence is 15 residues long. CDR3 sequence reads: CASKTEQGARAEAFF. CDR3 nucleotides: TGTGCCAGCAAAACCGAACAGGGGGCGCGAGCTGAAGCTTTCTTT.

This clonotype showed up many times. The V gene is TRBV12-3 or TRBV12-4, the J gene TRBJ2-1, with TRBD2 as a possible D gene (5 bases). CDR3 size: 17 residues. Trimming shortened V by 6 bases and J by 4 bases, and 22 bases separated the two germline ends. DNA for the CDR3: TGTGCCAGCAGCCCCTCCTCGGGGTACTCCCCGTACAATGAGCAGTTCTTC. It yields the protein CASSPSSGYSPYNEQFF.